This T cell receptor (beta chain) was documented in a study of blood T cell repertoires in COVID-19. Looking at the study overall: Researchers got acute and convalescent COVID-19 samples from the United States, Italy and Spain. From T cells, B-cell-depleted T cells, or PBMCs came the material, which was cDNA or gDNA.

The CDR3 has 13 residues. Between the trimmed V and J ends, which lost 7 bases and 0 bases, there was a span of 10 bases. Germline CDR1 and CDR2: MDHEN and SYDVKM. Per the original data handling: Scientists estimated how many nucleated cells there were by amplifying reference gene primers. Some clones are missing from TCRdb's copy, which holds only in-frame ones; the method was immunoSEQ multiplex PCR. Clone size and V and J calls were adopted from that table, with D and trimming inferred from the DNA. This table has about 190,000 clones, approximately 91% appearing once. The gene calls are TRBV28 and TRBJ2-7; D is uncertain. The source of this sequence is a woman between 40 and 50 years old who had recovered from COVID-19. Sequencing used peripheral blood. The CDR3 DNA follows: TGTGCCAGCAAACGCCCTAGCTCCTACGAGCAGTACTTC. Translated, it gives CASKRPSSYEQYF. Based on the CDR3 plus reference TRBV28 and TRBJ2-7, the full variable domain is DVKVTQSSRYLVKRTGEKVFLECVQDMDHENMFWYRQDPGLGLRLIYFSYDVKMKEKGDIPEGYSVSREKKERFSLILESASTNQTSMYLCASKRPSSYEQYFGPGTRLTVT.